This TCR beta chain appears in the sequencing data of a study of blood T cell repertoires in COVID-19. Study information: There were acute and convalescent COVID-19 samples, and they came from the United States, Italy and Spain. T cells, B-cell-depleted T cells, or PBMCs provided the cDNA or gDNA that served as material.

CDR3 size: 15 residues. Trimming took 5 bases from V and 5 from J; bases not matched to a gene: 11. CDR1 is MNHEY, CDR2 SVGAGI, per germline. Authors' data handling: Cell counts per sample came from amplifying reference gene primers. TCRdb's copy holds only in-frame clones and misses some; the assay was immunoSEQ multiplex PCR. V and J calls and clone size are those listed in that table; D and trimming were worked out from the DNA. The sample contains fewer than 300,000 clones, 70% to 85% of which appear only once. J is TRBJ1-2 and V is TRBV6-5; 7 nucleotides line up with TRBD1. The material sequenced was peripheral blood. This sequence originates from a woman of 80 years or more with acute or convalescent COVID-19. CDR3 sequence (DNA): TGTGCCAGCAGTCCACAGTCGGACAGGTCGTATGGCTACACCTTC. Its protein is CASSPQSDRSYGYTF.